This T cell receptor (beta chain) was recovered during a study of blood T cells in healthy people across ages. General observations from the study: Among T cells, TCR beta diversity per million cells dropped roughly linearly as age rose.

The CDR3 has 14 amino acids. The V gene's germline CDR1 is MDHEN and CDR2 SYDVKM. Concerning this clonotype: As yet, its antigen is unknown.

A second PCR of 7 to 11 cycles used a sample-barcoded 5' primer and a J-beta primer mix. MiXCR was run by TCRdb on the 5' RACE reads, yielding one entry per CDR3 protein. This sample has about 290,000 distinct CDR3 sequences, with less than 30% found just once. The chain employs TRBV28 and TRBJ2-1; possibly TRBD2 for D (7 bases). The J call may be in error: the DNA end matches TRBJ2-5 better. The sequenced sample consisted of blood. The origin of this receptor is a woman aged 70 to 79 in good health. The CDR3: CASTLGGRAQTQYF. Written as DNA, the CDR3 is TGTGCCAGCACCCTGGGGGGGCGCGCCCAGACCCAGTACTTC.